Sequencing of this T cell receptor (beta chain) was carried out in a study of blood T cell repertoires in COVID-19. On the study more broadly: COVID-19 samples, acute and convalescent, were from the United States, Italy and Spain. PBMCs, B-cell-depleted T cells, or T cells were the source of the cDNA or gDNA that made up the material.

Trimming removed 3 bases from V and 2 bases from J; junction bases left unmatched: 4. The CDR3 consists of 15 residues. Germline CDR1 reads SEHNR; CDR2 reads FQNEAQ (reference sequence). Under the authors' procedure: Amplified reference gene primers provided the basis for estimating nucleated cell counts. Repertoires were generated with immunoSEQ multiplex PCR, while TCRdb's copy carries only in-frame clones and drops some. D and trimming come from the DNA, and the V and J calls and clone size come from that table. The sample contains about 93,000 clones, more than 65% of which appear only once. The sequencing sample was made of peripheral blood. The receptor was isolated from a human donor in a cohort sampled during active COVID-19. This chain uses TRBV7-9 with TRBJ2-5, with 9 bases fitting TRBD2. The CDR3 DNA is TGTGCCAGCAGCTTGGGACTAGCAGATCAAGAGACCCAGTACTTC. Residues: CASSLGLADQETQYF.